The sequence of this T cell receptor beta chain was determined in a study of blood T cell repertoires in COVID-19. Study information: Samples representing acute and convalescent COVID-19 were sourced from the United States, Italy and Spain. From T cells, B-cell-depleted T cells, or PBMCs came the material, which was cDNA or gDNA.

Per the original methods: Scientists estimated how many nucleated cells there were by amplifying reference gene primers. Libraries were prepared by immunoSEQ multiplex PCR; TCRdb keeps only in-frame clonotypes and omits some of them. V, J and clone size are taken as reported in that table, and D and trimming were inferred from the DNA itself. The sample includes over 25,000 clones, roughly 90% of them seen just once. Trimming cost V 6 bases and J 1 base, with 11 bases left between them. From germline, CDR1 is KGHSH and CDR2 LQKENI. The CDR3 sequence is 14 residues long. The sequence was collected from a human donor with active COVID-19. The donor label of this sample is uncertain. Sequencing was performed on peripheral blood. The chain combines TRBV18 with TRBJ2-3, with TRBD1 as a possible D gene (6 bases). CDR3 in DNA: TGTGCCAGCTCCCCTGCAGGGGGCACAGATACGCAGTATTTT. It yields the protein CASSPAGGTDTQYF.